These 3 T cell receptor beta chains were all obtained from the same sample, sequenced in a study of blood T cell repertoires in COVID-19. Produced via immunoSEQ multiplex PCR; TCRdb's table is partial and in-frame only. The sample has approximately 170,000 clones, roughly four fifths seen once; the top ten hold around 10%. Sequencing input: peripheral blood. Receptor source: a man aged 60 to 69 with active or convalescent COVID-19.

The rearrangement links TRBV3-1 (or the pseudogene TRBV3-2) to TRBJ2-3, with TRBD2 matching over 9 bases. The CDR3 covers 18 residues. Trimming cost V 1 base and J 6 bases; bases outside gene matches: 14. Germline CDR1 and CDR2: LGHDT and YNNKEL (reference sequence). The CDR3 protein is CASSQVLGGGGAADTQYF. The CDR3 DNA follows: TGTGCCAGCAGCCAAGTACTTGGGGGCGGGGGGGCCGCGGATACGCAGTATTTT.

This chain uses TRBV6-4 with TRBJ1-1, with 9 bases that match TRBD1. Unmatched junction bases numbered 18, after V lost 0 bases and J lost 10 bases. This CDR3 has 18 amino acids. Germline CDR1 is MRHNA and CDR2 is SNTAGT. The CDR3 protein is CASSDSLYFLGDRVTAFF. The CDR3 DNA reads TGTGCCAGCAGTGACTCTTTGTATTTCCTTGGGGACAGGGTGACAGCTTTCTTT.

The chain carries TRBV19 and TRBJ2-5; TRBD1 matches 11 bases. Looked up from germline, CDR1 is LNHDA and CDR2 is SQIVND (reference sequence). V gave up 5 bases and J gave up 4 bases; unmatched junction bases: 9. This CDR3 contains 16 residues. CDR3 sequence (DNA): TGTGCCAGTAGTCCCGCTTGGACAGGGGGCGTAGAGACCCAGTACTTC. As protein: CASSPAWTGGVETQYF.